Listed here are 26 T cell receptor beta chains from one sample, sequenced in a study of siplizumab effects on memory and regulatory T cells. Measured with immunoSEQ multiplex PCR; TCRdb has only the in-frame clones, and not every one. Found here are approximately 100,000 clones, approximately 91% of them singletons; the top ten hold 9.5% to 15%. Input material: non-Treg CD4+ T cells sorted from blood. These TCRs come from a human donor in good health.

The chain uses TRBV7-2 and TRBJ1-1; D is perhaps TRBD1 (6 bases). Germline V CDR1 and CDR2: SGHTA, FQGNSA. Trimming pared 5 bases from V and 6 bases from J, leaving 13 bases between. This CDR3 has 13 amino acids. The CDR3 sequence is CASSKTGMAEAFF. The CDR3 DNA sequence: TGTGCCAGCAGCAAAACAGGGATGGCTGAAGCTTTCTTT. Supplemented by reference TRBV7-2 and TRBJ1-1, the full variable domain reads GAGVSQSPSNKVTEKGKDVELRCDPISGHTALYWYRQSLGQGLEFLIYFQGNSAPDKSGLPSDRFSAERTGGSVSTLTIQRTQQEDSAVYLCASSKTGMAEAFFGQGTRLTVV.

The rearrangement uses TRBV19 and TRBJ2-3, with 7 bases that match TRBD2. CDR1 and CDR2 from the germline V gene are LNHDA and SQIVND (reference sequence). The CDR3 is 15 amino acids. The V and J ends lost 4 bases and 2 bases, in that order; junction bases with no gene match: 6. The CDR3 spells CASSTSSGYTDTQYF. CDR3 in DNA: TGTGCCAGTAGTACCTCTAGCGGCTACACAGATACGCAGTATTTT.

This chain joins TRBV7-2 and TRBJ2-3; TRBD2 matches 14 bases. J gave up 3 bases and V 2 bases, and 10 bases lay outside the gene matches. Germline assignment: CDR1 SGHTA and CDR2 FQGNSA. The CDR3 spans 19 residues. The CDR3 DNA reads TGTGCCAGCAGCTTACGGGCTCGGGGACTAGCGGGAGATACAGATACGCAGTATTTT. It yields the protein CASSLRARGLAGDTDTQYF.

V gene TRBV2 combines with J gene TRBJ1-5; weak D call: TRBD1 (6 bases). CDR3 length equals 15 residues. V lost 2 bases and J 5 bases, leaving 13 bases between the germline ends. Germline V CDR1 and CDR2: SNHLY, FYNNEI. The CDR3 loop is CASSESRGQHQPQHF. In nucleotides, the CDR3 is TGTGCCAGCAGTGAAAGCCGGGGGCAGCATCAGCCCCAGCATTTT. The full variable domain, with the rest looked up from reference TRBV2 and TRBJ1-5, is EPEVTQTPSHQVTQMGQEVILRCVPISNHLYFYWYRQILGQKVEFLVSFYNNEISEKSEIFDDQFSVERPDGSNFTLKIRSTKLEDSAMYFCASSESRGQHQPQHFGDGTRLSIL.

CDR3 residues: CASSAADTQYF. CDR3 sequence (DNA): TGTGCCAGCAGTGCCGCAGATACGCAGTATTTT. The chain links TRBV2 to TRBJ2-3, with D unresolved. Germline loops: CDR1 SNHLY, CDR2 FYNNEI. V shed 4 bases and J shed 4 bases, with 3 bases lying between them. The CDR3 contains 11 residues.

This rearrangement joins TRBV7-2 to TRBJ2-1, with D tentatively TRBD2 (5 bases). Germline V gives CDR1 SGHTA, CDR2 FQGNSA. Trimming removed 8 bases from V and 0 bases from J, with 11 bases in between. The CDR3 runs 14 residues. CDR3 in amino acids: CASGHGSSYNEQFF. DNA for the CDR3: TGTGCCAGCGGTCATGGGAGCTCCTACAATGAGCAGTTCTTC.

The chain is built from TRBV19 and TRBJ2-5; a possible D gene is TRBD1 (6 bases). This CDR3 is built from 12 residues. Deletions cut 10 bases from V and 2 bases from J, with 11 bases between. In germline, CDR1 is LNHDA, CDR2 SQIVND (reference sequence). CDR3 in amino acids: CATATGQETQYF. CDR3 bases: TGTGCCACCGCGACAGGTCAAGAGACCCAGTACTTC.

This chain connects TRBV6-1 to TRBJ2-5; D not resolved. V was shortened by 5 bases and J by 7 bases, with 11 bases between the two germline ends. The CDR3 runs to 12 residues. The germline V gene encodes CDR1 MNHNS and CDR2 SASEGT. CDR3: CASSSHAGTQYF. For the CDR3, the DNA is TGTGCCAGCAGTTCCCACGCTGGGACCCAGTACTTC.

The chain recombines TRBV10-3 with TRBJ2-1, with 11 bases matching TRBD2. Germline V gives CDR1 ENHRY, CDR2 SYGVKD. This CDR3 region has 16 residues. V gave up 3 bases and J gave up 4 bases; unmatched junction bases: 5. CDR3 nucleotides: TGTGCCATCAGTGACTTAGCGGGGGGGAGGTACAATGAGCAGTTCTTC. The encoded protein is CAISDLAGGRYNEQFF.

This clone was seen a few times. CDR3: CSVVHPSGTEQFF. CDR3 in DNA: TGCAGCGTTGTCCACCCCTCCGGGACTGAGCAGTTCTTC. The chain recombines TRBV29-1 with TRBJ2-1; D is possibly TRBD1 or TRBD2 (5 bases each). Germline-derived CDR1 and CDR2 are SQVTM and ANQGSEA. V lost 4 bases and J lost 9, with 16 bases in between. This CDR3 has 13 amino acids.

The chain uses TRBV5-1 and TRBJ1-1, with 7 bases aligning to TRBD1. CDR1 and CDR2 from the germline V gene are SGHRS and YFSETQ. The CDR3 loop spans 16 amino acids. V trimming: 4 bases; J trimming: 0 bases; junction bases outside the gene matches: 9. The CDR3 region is CASSRLTTGMNTEAFF. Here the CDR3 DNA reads TGCGCCAGCAGCCGCCTTACGACAGGGATGAACACTGAAGCTTTCTTT.

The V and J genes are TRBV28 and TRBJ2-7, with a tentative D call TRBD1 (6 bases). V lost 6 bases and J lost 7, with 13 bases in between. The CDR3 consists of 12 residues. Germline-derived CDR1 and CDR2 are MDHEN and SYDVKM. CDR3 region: CASSRTGREQYF. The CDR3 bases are TGTGCCAGCAGCCGAACAGGGCGAGAGCAGTACTTC.

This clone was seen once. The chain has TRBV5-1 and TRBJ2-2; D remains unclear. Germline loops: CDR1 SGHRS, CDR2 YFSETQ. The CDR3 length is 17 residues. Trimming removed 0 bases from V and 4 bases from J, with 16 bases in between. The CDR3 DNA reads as TGCGCCAGCAGCTTGGATCTGTCAGGAACCTCCACCGGGGAGCTGTTTTTT. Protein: CASSLDLSGTSTGELFF.

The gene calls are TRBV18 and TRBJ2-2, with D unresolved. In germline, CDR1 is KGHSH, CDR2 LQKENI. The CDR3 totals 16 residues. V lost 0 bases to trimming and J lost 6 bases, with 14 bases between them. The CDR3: CASSPPLGSVAGELFF. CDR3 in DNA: TGTGCCAGCTCACCACCGTTGGGATCCGTCGCCGGGGAGCTGTTTTTT.

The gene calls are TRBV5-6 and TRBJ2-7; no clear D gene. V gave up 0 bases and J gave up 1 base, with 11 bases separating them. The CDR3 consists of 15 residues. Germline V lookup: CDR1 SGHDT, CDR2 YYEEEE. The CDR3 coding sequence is TGTGCCAGCAGCTTGGGGTCAGGTACTTCCTACGAGCAGTACTTC. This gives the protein CASSLGSGTSYEQYF. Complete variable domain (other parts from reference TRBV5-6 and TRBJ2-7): DAGVTQSPTHLIKTRGQQVTLRCSPKSGHDTVSWYQQALGQGPQFIFQYYEEEERQRGNFPDRFSGHQFPNYSSELNVNALLLGDSALYLCASSLGSGTSYEQYFGPGTRLTVT.

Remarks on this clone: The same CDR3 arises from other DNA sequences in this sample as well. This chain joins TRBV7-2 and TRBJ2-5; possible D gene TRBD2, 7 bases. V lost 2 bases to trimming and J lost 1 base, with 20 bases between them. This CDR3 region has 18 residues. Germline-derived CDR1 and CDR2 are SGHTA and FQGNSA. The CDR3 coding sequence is TGTGCCAGCAGCTTAAAGGGGGGGCGCGGGATGCTCCAAGAGACCCAGTACTTC. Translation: CASSLKGGRGMLQETQYF.

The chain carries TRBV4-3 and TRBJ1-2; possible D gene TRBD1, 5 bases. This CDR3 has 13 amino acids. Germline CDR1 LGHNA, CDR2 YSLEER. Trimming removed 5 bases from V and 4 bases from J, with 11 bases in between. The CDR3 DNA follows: TGCGCCAGCAGCACCCGGGGGAGCTATGGCTACACCTTC. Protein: CASSTRGSYGYTF.

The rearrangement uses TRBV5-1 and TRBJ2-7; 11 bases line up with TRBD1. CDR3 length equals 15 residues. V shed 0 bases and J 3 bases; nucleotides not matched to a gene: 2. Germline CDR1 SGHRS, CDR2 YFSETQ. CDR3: CASSLGGTGGYEQYF. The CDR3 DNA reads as TGCGCCAGCAGCTTGGGAGGGACAGGGGGCTACGAGCAGTACTTC.

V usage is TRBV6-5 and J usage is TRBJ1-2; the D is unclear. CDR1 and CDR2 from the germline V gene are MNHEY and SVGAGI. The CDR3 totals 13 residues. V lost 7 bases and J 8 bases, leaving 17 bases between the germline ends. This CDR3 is CASTHPGVSGYTF. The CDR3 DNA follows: TGTGCCAGCACCCACCCCGGGGTTTCGGGCTACACCTTC.

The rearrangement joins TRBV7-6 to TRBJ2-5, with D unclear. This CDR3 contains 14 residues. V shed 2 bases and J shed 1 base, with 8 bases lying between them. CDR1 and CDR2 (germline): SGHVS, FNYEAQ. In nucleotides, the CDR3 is TGTGCCAGCAGCTTATCCCCAGCCCAAGAGACCCAGTACTTC. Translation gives CASSLSPAQETQYF.

CDR3: CASSYSRGRGYEQYF. In DNA form, the CDR3 reads TGTGCCAGCAGTTACTCGCGGGGCAGGGGATACGAGCAGTACTTC. V and J are TRBV6-5 and TRBJ2-7; D possibly matches TRBD1 or TRBD2 (6 bases each). CDR3 length equals 15 residues. CDR1 and CDR2 (germline): MNHEY, SVGAGI. The V end was cut by 0 bases, the J end by 4 bases, with 13 bases between.

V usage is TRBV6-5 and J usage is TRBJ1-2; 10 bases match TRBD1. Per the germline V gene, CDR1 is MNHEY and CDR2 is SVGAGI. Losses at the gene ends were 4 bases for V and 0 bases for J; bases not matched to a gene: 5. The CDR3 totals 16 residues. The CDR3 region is CASSFTGTGANYGYTF. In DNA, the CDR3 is TGTGCCAGCAGTTTTACCGGGACAGGGGCTAACTATGGCTACACCTTC.

CDR3 in amino acids: CASSLGGLPTIYF. The CDR3 coding sequence is TGTGCCAGCAGCTTGGGAGGGCTCCCCACCATATATTTT. The chain employs TRBV7-8 and TRBJ1-3; no clear D. Trimming removed 3 bases from V and 9 bases from J, with 12 bases in between. The germline gives CDR1 SGHVS, CDR2 FQNEAQ. The CDR3 consists of 13 residues. Full variable domain (outside the CDR3, taken from reference TRBV7-8 and TRBJ1-3): GAGVSQSPRYKVAKRGQDVALRCDPISGHVSLFWYQQALGQGPEFLTYFQNEAQLDKSGLPSDRFFAERPEGSVSTLKIQRTQQEDSAVYLCASSLGGLPTIYFGEGSWLTVV.

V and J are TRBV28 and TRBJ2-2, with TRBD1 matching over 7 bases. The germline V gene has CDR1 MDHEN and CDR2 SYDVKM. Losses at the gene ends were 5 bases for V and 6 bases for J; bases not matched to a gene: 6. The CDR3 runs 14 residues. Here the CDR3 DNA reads TGTGCCAGCAGTGCCGGGACAGTCGCCGGGGAGCTGTTTTTT. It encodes CASSAGTVAGELFF.

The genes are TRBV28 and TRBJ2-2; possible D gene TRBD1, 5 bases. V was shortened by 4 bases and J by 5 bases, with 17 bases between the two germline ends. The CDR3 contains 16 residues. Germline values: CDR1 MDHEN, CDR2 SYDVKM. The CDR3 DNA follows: TGTGCCAGCAGTTATCGAGACAGAGTTGTGACCGGGGAGCTGTTTTTT. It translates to CASSYRDRVVTGELFF.

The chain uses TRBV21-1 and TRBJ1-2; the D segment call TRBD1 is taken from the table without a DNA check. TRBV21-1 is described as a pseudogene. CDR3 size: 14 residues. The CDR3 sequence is CASRPGGANYGYTF. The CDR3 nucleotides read TGTGCCAGCCGCCCAGGGGGCGCTAACTATGGCTACACCTTC.